These T cell receptor beta chains were read from a single sample in a study of T cells in Graves' hyperthyroidism and ophthalmopathy. TCRdb reprocessed the multiplex PCR reads with MiXCR, giving one entry per CDR3 protein. The repertoire consists of approximately 630,000 distinct CDR3 sequences, with roughly 15% occurring once and the leading ten covering around 4%. The specimen sequenced was blood. The receptors here all came from a woman in her 30s with Graves' hyperthyroidism. Each CDR3 is given with its conserved first and last residue. The D gene is left open where the match is weak. Rows may omit the clone size; those that give it use once, few, many or a size class.

j_call: TRBJ2-1; d_call: -; clone_size: few; v_call: TRBV9; cdr3_aa: CASTKFPDRLNEQFF; cdr3_nt: TGTGCCAGCACCAAATTCCCGGACCGCCTCAATGAGCAGTTCTTC
j_call: TRBJ1-2; d_call: -; clone_size: few; v_call: TRBV10-3; cdr3_aa: CAISRQETNYGYTF; cdr3_nt: TGTGCCATCAGTCGACAGGAAACTAACTATGGCTACACCTTC
j_call: TRBJ2-5; d_call: TRBD2; clone_size: many; v_call: TRBV10-3; cdr3_aa: CAISPGLADETQYF; cdr3_nt: TGTGCCATCAGTCCGGGACTAGCGGATGAGACCCAGTACTTC
j_call: TRBJ2-7; d_call: TRBD2; clone_size: few; v_call: TRBV9; cdr3_aa: CASSVDPSGSYYEQYF; cdr3_nt: TGTGCCAGCAGCGTAGATCCTAGCGGGTCCTACTACGAGCAGTACTTC
j_call: TRBJ1-6; d_call: -; clone_size: many; v_call: TRBV30; cdr3_aa: CAQAGDGYNSPLHF; cdr3_nt: TGTGCCCAAGCTGGGGACGGCTATAATTCACCCCTCCACTTT
j_call: TRBJ2-1; d_call: TRBD2; clone_size: -; v_call: TRBV20-1; cdr3_aa: CSARATSGLSSYNEQFF; cdr3_nt: TGCAGTGCTAGAGCCACTAGCGGGCTGAGCTCCTACAATGAGCAGTTCTTC
j_call: TRBJ1-1; d_call: -; clone_size: many; v_call: TRBV11-3; cdr3_aa: CASSLGGVQNTEAFF; cdr3_nt: TGTGCCAGCAGCTTAGGGGGCGTTCAGAACACTGAAGCTTTCTTT
j_call: TRBJ1-2; d_call: TRBD1; clone_size: many; v_call: TRBV28; cdr3_aa: CASSSPTGGHYGYTF; cdr3_nt: TGTGCCAGCAGTTCTCCGACAGGGGGCCACTATGGCTACACCTTC
j_call: TRBJ1-2; d_call: -; clone_size: many; v_call: TRBV11-2; cdr3_aa: CASSLDGGASYTF; cdr3_nt: TGTGCCAGCAGCTTAGATGGGGGGGCAAGCTACACCTTC
j_call: TRBJ2-3; d_call: -; clone_size: many; v_call: TRBV27; cdr3_aa: CASSLDLQGADTQYF; cdr3_nt: TGTGCCAGCAGTTTAGACCTACAGGGTGCAGATACGCAGTATTTT
j_call: TRBJ2-1; d_call: -; clone_size: many; v_call: TRBV5-1; cdr3_aa: CASSETVSYNEQFF; cdr3_nt: TGCGCCAGCAGCGAGACGGTCTCCTACAATGAGCAGTTCTTC
j_call: TRBJ1-4; d_call: TRBD1; clone_size: -; v_call: TRBV28; cdr3_aa: CASSETGTGTTNEKLFF; cdr3_nt: TGTGCCAGCAGTGAAACCGGGACAGGGACAACTAATGAAAAACTGTTTTTT
j_call: TRBJ1-4; d_call: TRBD1; clone_size: -; v_call: TRBV20-1; cdr3_aa: CSAIRQGLNEKLFF; cdr3_nt: TGCAGTGCTATCCGACAGGGACTTAATGAAAAACTGTTTTTT
j_call: TRBJ1-2; d_call: -; clone_size: many; v_call: TRBV28; cdr3_aa: CASSLSYWGENYGYTF; cdr3_nt: TGTGCCAGCAGTTTAAGTTATTGGGGCGAAAACTATGGCTACACCTTC
j_call: TRBJ2-2; d_call: -; clone_size: -; v_call: TRBV13; cdr3_aa: CASSFGVRTGELFF; cdr3_nt: TGTGCCAGCAGCTTTGGGGTCCGGACCGGGGAGCTGTTTTTT
j_call: TRBJ1-1; d_call: -; clone_size: -; v_call: TRBV25-1; cdr3_aa: CASSEYGAGDQAFF; cdr3_nt: TGTGCCAGCAGTGAATATGGGGCAGGGGACCAAGCTTTCTTT
j_call: TRBJ2-1; d_call: -; clone_size: many; v_call: TRBV18; cdr3_aa: CASSPSTGRYNEQFF; cdr3_nt: TGTGCCAGCTCACCTAGCACAGGAAGATACAATGAGCAGTTCTTC
j_call: TRBJ2-7; d_call: TRBD2; clone_size: many; v_call: TRBV6-1; cdr3_aa: CASSLGRTSGSSYEQYF; cdr3_nt: TGTGCCAGCAGTCTCGGGCGGACTAGCGGGAGCTCCTACGAGCAGTACTTC
j_call: TRBJ2-5; d_call: TRBD2; clone_size: few; v_call: TRBV12-5; cdr3_aa: CASGPPGGIGETQYF; cdr3_nt: TGTGCTAGTGGTCCCCCGGGGGGGATTGGGGAGACCCAGTACTTC
j_call: TRBJ1-6; d_call: -; clone_size: many; v_call: TRBV7-2; cdr3_aa: CASSLGRGSPLHF; cdr3_nt: TGTGCCAGCAGCTTAGGGAGGGGCTCACCCCTCCACTTT
j_call: TRBJ2-5; d_call: TRBD1; clone_size: few; v_call: TRBV9; cdr3_aa: CASSVGQGMGEETQYF; cdr3_nt: TGTGCCAGCAGCGTAGGACAGGGGATGGGAGAAGAGACCCAGTACTTC
j_call: TRBJ2-3; d_call: TRBD2; clone_size: -; v_call: TRBV7-9; cdr3_aa: CASSIPLAGGTDTQYF; cdr3_nt: TGTGCCAGCAGCATCCCACTAGCGGGAGGCACAGATACGCAGTATTTT
j_call: TRBJ2-7; d_call: TRBD2; clone_size: many; v_call: TRBV13; cdr3_aa: CASSLGWSGRHYEQYF; cdr3_nt: TGTGCCAGCAGCTTAGGCTGGAGCGGGAGGCATTACGAGCAGTACTTC
j_call: TRBJ2-3; d_call: -; clone_size: -; v_call: TRBV6-1; cdr3_aa: CASRPEGRVITDTQYF; cdr3_nt: TGTGCCAGCAGACCCGAGGGCCGGGTCATAACAGATACGCAGTATTTT
j_call: TRBJ2-7; d_call: TRBD1; clone_size: many; v_call: TRBV28; cdr3_aa: CASSRDRVGMGEQYF; cdr3_nt: TGTGCCAGCAGCCGTGACAGGGTGGGGATGGGCGAGCAGTACTTC
j_call: TRBJ1-5; d_call: TRBD1; clone_size: many; v_call: TRBV12-3/TRBV12-4; cdr3_aa: CASSFFSFDRGPRQPQHF; cdr3_nt: TGTGCCAGCAGTTTTTTTTCGTTCGACAGGGGGCCGCGACAGCCCCAGCATTTT
j_call: TRBJ2-3; d_call: TRBD2; clone_size: -; v_call: TRBV4-1; cdr3_aa: CASSEQGLPSTDTQYF; cdr3_nt: TGCGCCAGCAGCGAGCAGGGACTACCGAGCACAGATACGCAGTATTTT
j_call: TRBJ1-4; d_call: -; clone_size: few; v_call: TRBV25-1; cdr3_aa: CASSARATNEKLFF; cdr3_nt: TGTGCCAGCAGTGCGAGGGCAACTAATGAAAAACTGTTTTTT
j_call: TRBJ1-5; d_call: -; clone_size: -; v_call: TRBV7-9; cdr3_aa: CASSLVDTNQPQHF; cdr3_nt: TGTGCCAGCAGCTTAGTGGACACCAATCAGCCCCAGCATTTT
j_call: TRBJ2-3; d_call: -; clone_size: many; v_call: TRBV9; cdr3_aa: CASSNRGGRTSTDTQYF; cdr3_nt: TGTGCCAGCAGCAACAGGGGGGGCAGGACATCGACAGATACGCAGTATTTT
j_call: TRBJ2-3; d_call: TRBD1; clone_size: few; v_call: TRBV14; cdr3_aa: CASSSHRDRGQYF; cdr3_nt: TGTGCCAGCAGCTCACACCGGGACAGGGGGCAGTATTTT
j_call: TRBJ2-7; d_call: -; clone_size: many; v_call: TRBV12-3/TRBV12-4; cdr3_aa: CASSLLGFEQYF; cdr3_nt: TGTGCCAGCAGTTTGTTGGGGTTCGAGCAGTACTTC
j_call: TRBJ2-7; d_call: -; clone_size: many; v_call: TRBV28; cdr3_aa: CASGDGPTYEQYF; cdr3_nt: TGTGCCAGCGGGGACGGTCCGACCTACGAGCAGTACTTC
j_call: TRBJ2-7; d_call: -; clone_size: few; v_call: TRBV9; cdr3_aa: CASSTRGSDYEQYF; cdr3_nt: TGTGCCAGCAGCACCCGGGGATCGGACTACGAGCAGTACTTC
j_call: TRBJ1-1; d_call: -; clone_size: few; v_call: TRBV5-4; cdr3_aa: CASSLPPGTEAFF; cdr3_nt: TGTGCCAGCAGCTTACCACCTGGGACTGAAGCTTTCTTT
j_call: TRBJ2-7; d_call: TRBD1; clone_size: few; v_call: TRBV28; cdr3_aa: CAGGTGGYEQYF; cdr3_nt: TGTGCCGGGGGGACAGGGGGCTACGAGCAGTACTTC
j_call: TRBJ2-7; d_call: TRBD2; clone_size: many; v_call: TRBV11-3; cdr3_aa: CASSPRLASDEQYF; cdr3_nt: TGTGCCAGCAGCCCCCGACTAGCGTCGGACGAGCAGTACTTC
j_call: TRBJ2-5; d_call: TRBD2; clone_size: -; v_call: TRBV5-6; cdr3_aa: CASSSPLAGGQETQYF; cdr3_nt: TGTGCCAGCAGCTCACCTCTAGCGGGAGGCCAAGAGACCCAGTACTTC
j_call: TRBJ2-7; d_call: TRBD2; clone_size: many; v_call: TRBV20-1; cdr3_aa: CSARDSSGRAFYEQYF; cdr3_nt: TGCAGTGCTAGGGACTCTAGCGGGAGGGCCTTCTACGAGCAGTACTTC
j_call: TRBJ1-2; d_call: -; clone_size: few; v_call: TRBV7-8; cdr3_aa: CASSLGGDSGGYTF; cdr3_nt: TGTGCCAGCAGCTTAGGGGGGGACTCTGGTGGCTACACCTTC
j_call: TRBJ1-3; d_call: -; clone_size: few; v_call: TRBV30; cdr3_aa: CAWSVRAGTDTIYF; cdr3_nt: TGTGCCTGGAGTGTACGGGCAGGGACGGACACCATATATTTT
j_call: TRBJ1-5; d_call: TRBD1; clone_size: -; v_call: TRBV6-2/TRBV6-3; cdr3_aa: CASSLTGTGTSQPQHF; cdr3_nt: TGTGCCAGCAGCCTTACCGGGACAGGCACGAGTCAGCCCCAGCATTTT
j_call: TRBJ2-7; d_call: -; clone_size: many; v_call: TRBV28; cdr3_aa: CASSPRGLYEQYF; cdr3_nt: TGTGCCAGCAGCCCTAGAGGACTCTACGAGCAGTACTTC
j_call: TRBJ1-2; d_call: TRBD1; clone_size: many; v_call: TRBV27; cdr3_aa: CASSLQGATNYGYTF; cdr3_nt: TGTGCCAGCAGTTTACAGGGGGCCACTAACTATGGCTACACCTTC
j_call: TRBJ1-2; d_call: -; clone_size: many; v_call: TRBV12-3/TRBV12-4; cdr3_aa: CASSPSVSYGYTF; cdr3_nt: TGTGCCAGCAGTCCCTCGGTATCCTATGGCTACACCTTC
j_call: TRBJ2-1; d_call: TRBD2; clone_size: -; v_call: TRBV25-1; cdr3_aa: CASTRTSGYYNEQFF; cdr3_nt: TGTGCCAGCACCCGGACTAGCGGGTACTACAATGAGCAGTTCTTC
j_call: TRBJ2-1; d_call: TRBD2; clone_size: -; v_call: TRBV3-1; cdr3_aa: CASSQNTGDYHYNEQFF; cdr3_nt: TGTGCCAGCAGCCAAAACACGGGGGACTACCACTACAATGAGCAGTTCTTC